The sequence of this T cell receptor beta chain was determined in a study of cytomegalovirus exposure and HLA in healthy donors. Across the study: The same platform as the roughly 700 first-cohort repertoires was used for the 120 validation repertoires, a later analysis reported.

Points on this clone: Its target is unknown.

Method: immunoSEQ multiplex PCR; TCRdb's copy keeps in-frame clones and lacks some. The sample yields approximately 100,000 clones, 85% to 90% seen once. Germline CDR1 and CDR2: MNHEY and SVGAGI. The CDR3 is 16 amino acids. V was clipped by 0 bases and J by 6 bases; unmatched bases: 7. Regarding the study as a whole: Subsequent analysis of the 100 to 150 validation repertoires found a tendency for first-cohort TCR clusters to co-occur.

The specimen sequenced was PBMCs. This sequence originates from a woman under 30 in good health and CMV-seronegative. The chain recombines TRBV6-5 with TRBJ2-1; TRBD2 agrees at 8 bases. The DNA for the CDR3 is TGTGCCAGCAGTTACTCGCGGACTAGCTATATCAATGAGCAGTTCTTC. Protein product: CASSYSRTSYINEQFF.